The entry that follows covers one T cell receptor (beta chain) sequence. The data stem from a study of OX40 agonist ivuxolimab in advanced cancers. Across the study: Patients' therapy was ivuxolimab, an antibody that acts as an agonist of OX40 (CD134).

Produced via immunoSEQ multiplex PCR; TCRdb's table is partial and in-frame only. The data hold about 32,000 clones, with roughly four fifths observed a single time. The receptor was derived from an adult with an advanced solid tumor such as melanoma, head and neck, liver or kidney cancer. Source: CD4+ or CD8+ T cells sorted from blood, taken in a trial of the OX40 agonist ivuxolimab.

In DNA form, the CDR3 reads TGTGCCAGCAGCACCGGACGGATTTATGGCTACACCTTC. It specifies CASSTGRIYGYTF. The rearrangement uses TRBV7-2 and TRBJ1-2; D is uncertain. With 5 bases removed from V and 5 bases from J, the gap between germline ends came to 12 bases. Germline CDR1 SGHTA, CDR2 FQGNSA. The CDR3 contains 13 residues.